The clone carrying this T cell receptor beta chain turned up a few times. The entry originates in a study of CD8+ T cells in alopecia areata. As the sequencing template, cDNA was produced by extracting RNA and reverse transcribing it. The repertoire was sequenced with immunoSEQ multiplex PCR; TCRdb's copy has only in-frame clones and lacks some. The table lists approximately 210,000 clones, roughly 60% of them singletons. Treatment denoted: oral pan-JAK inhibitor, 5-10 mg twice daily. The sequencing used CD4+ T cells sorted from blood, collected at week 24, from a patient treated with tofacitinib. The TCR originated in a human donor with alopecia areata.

The CDR3 sequence: CASSLGADTGELFF. The DNA of the CDR3 is TGCGCCAGCAGCTTGGGGGCGGACACCGGGGAGCTGTTTTTT. The chain combines TRBV5-1 with TRBJ2-2, with D hard to call. The V gene's germline CDR1 is SGHRS and CDR2 YFSETQ. The CDR3 covers 14 residues. V lost 0 bases to trimming and J lost 3 bases, with 6 bases between them.